This T cell receptor (beta chain) was retrieved from a study of B cell selection in AIRE deficiency. Data came from immunoSEQ multiplex PCR; TCRdb stores just in-frame clones and leaves some out. Among 20,000 or so clones listed, over 90% were seen once. About this clone: Antigen: not known.

Overall study results and limits: CDR3s were shorter in shared Treg sequences, reflecting few non-templated nucleotide insertions. Healthy donors alone shared over 25% of around 3,700 Treg sequences; patients alone less than 10%. AIRE-deficient Tconv and Treg repertoires matched healthy donors in TCRBV, CDR3 length, diversity. About 30.6% of healthy-shared Treg TCRbeta sequences appeared in patient Tconv cells.

Sorted regulatory T cells were CD4-positive, CD25-high and CD127-low or negative. CDR3 length: 15 residues. V gave up 2 bases and J gave up 7 bases, with 15 bases separating them. The germline V gene has CDR1 SGHDT and CDR2 YYEEEE. The TCR comes from a human donor in good health. V and J are TRBV5-6 and TRBJ1-4; a weak D match, TRBD1 (6 bases). Sequencing was carried out using CD4+CD25+ Tregs sorted from PBMCs. The DNA for the CDR3 is TGTGCCAGCAGCTTTCAGGGGATCCCCAGTGAAAAACTGTTTTTT. Translation: CASSFQGIPSEKLFF. The full variable domain, completed using reference TRBV5-6 and TRBJ1-4, is DAGVTQSPTHLIKTRGQQVTLRCSPKSGHDTVSWYQQALGQGPQFIFQYYEEEERQRGNFPDRFSGHQFPNYSSELNVNALLLGDSALYLCASSFQGIPSEKLFFGSGTQLSVL.